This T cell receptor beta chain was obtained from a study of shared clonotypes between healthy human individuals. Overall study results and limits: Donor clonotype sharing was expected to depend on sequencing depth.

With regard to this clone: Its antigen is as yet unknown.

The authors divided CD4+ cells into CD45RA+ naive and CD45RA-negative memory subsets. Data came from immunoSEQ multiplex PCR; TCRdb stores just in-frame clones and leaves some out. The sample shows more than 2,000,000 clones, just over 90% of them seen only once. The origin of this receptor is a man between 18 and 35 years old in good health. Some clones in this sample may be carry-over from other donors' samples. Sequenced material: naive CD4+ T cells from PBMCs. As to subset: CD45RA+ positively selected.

The CDR3 coding sequence is TGTGCCAGCCACCCAGGGCCCGCCGGGAATGAGCAGTTCTTC. Protein: CASHPGPAGNEQFF. The chain has TRBV28 and TRBJ2-1; the D gene is possibly TRBD1 (5 bases). Germline values: CDR1 MDHEN, CDR2 SYDVKM. The CDR3 extends over 14 amino acids. Trimming stripped 8 bases from V and 7 bases from J, with 18 bases between.